This TCR beta chain was retrieved from a study of metastatic and nonmetastatic thyroid tumors. Background on the study: Repertoire comparison spanned blood and tumor or nodule tissue of malignant and benign thyroid patients.

Methods used by the authors: Clinicopathological groups differed in CDR3, with these differences serving to build a distant-metastasis classifier for papillary thyroid cancer. TCRdb reanalyzed the PCR reads with MiXCR. Clone size and V and J calls follow TCRdb, not the original study. The sample records thousands of clones, 20% to 30% being singletons. Among the patients, none had received any treatment before thyroid surgery. Turning to this clone: Its target is not known.

Study-wide findings and caveats: Reportedly, malignant thyroid tumors had significantly higher TCR beta diversity than benign nodules, in blood and tumor.

The CDR3 sequence is 13 residues long. With 6 bases removed from V and 7 bases from J, the gap between germline ends came to 15 bases. CDR1 SNHLY and CDR2 FYNNEI come from the germline V gene. The specimen sequenced was adjacent normal tissue. This TCR came from a female donor with papillary thyroid cancer or a benign thyroid nodule (not recorded which). Some clones in this sample may be carry-over from other donors' samples. The chain couples TRBV2 to TRBJ2-5, with D perhaps TRBD1 (5 bases). The CDR3 coding sequence is TGTGCCAGCAGGGGGCATTCAGGAGTGACCCAGTACTTC. This gives the protein CASRGHSGVTQYF.